A single sample is the source of the 27 T cell receptor beta chains below, sequenced in a study of blood T cell repertoires in COVID-19. Repertoires were generated with immunoSEQ multiplex PCR, while TCRdb's copy carries only in-frame clones and drops some. The sample carries roughly 160,000 clones, 82% recorded once. The sample comprised PBMCs or T cells enriched from blood (not recorded which). The source is a man between 60 and 75 years old who had recovered from COVID-19.

The rearrangement joins TRBV2 to TRBJ2-2; 7 nucleotides align to TRBD1. This CDR3 has 14 amino acids. The trim removed 6 bases at V and 0 bases at J, leaving 1 base unmatched. The germline gives CDR1 SNHLY, CDR2 FYNNEI. This CDR3 reads CASRGQTNTGELFF. CDR3 coding DNA: TGTGCCAGCAGGGGACAGACGAACACCGGGGAGCTGTTTTTT.

The CDR3 DNA sequence: TGTGCCAGCAGCCCGCGCGCCGGACAGGGGAGGCAAGAGACCCAGTACTTC. Encoded protein: CASSPRAGQGRQETQYF. This chain joins TRBV7-8 and TRBJ2-5; 9 bases match TRBD1. V lost 5 bases to trimming and J lost 2 bases; unmatched junction nucleotides: 12. Looked up from germline, CDR1 is SGHVS and CDR2 is FQNEAQ. This CDR3 has 17 amino acids.

This chain links TRBV27 with TRBJ1-2; D may be TRBD1 (5 bases). Germline CDR1 is MNHEY and CDR2 is SMNVEV (reference sequence). The length of the CDR3 is 14 residues. Trimming shortened V by 4 bases and J by 4 bases, and 13 bases separated the two germline ends. The CDR3 region is CASSSFPDSYGYTF. The DNA of the CDR3 is TGTGCCAGCAGTTCCTTTCCCGACAGCTATGGCTACACCTTC.

The rearrangement links TRBV6-5 to TRBJ2-4; 8 bases align to TRBD1. The CDR3 is 15 amino acids. V lost 5 bases, J lost 2 bases, and 5 bases stayed unmatched. CDR1 MNHEY and CDR2 SVGAGI come from the germline V gene. As DNA, the CDR3 is TGTGCCAGCAGTCCCCGGACAGGGACCAAAAACATTCAGTACTTC. It specifies CASSPRTGTKNIQYF.

The chain carries TRBV13 and TRBJ2-7, with D unresolved. V shed 0 bases and J shed 0 bases, with 9 bases lying between them. The germline V gene has CDR1 PRHDT and CDR2 FYEKMQ (reference sequence). This CDR3 has 15 residues. CDR3 in DNA: TGTGCCAGCAGCTTAGGCATGGGCAGCTCCTACGAGCAGTACTTC. This gives the protein CASSLGMGSSYEQYF.

This clone has only one observation. The chain's CDR3 is CASSSTGPGANVLTF. The CDR3, as DNA: TGCGCCAGCAGCTCGACAGGGCCCGGGGCCAACGTCCTGACTTTC. The chain carries TRBV5-1 and TRBJ2-6; 7 bases fit TRBD1. The length of the CDR3 is 15 residues. V lost 3 bases to trimming and J lost 4 bases; unmatched junction nucleotides: 4. The germline gives CDR1 SGHRS, CDR2 YFSETQ.

This rearrangement joins TRBV4-1 to TRBJ2-4; no clear D. The V gene's germline CDR1 is MGHRA and CDR2 YSYEKL. Trimming removed 0 bases from V and 1 base from J, with 13 bases in between. CDR3 size: 17 residues. CDR3 loop: CASSQDEDLRAKNIQYF. In nucleotides, the CDR3 is TGCGCCAGCAGCCAAGATGAAGACCTGAGGGCCAAAAACATTCAGTACTTC.

The gene calls are TRBV11-1 and TRBJ2-2; TRBD2 might be the D (6 bases). This CDR3 contains 15 residues. CDR1 is SGHAT, CDR2 FQDESV, per germline (reference sequence). Trimming cost V 4 bases and J 6 bases, with 15 bases left between them. DNA of the CDR3: TGTGCCAGCAGCTCAGGAGGGAGCCGGGCCGGGGAGCTGTTTTTT. This codes for CASSSGGSRAGELFF.

This clone has just one count. The CDR3 bases are TGTGCCAGCAGCCTCAACCTTAGGACTTTGCAGTTCTTC. The encoded protein is CASSLNLRTLQFF. The chain couples TRBV7-2 to TRBJ2-1; a possible D gene is TRBD2 (5 bases). V lost 5 bases, J lost 12 bases, and 17 bases lay in between. CDR3 length: 13 amino acids. Per the germline V gene, CDR1 is SGHTA and CDR2 is FQGNSA.

The rearrangement links TRBV7-3 to TRBJ2-2; unclear D gene. Germline CDR1 is SGHTA and CDR2 is FQGTGA. This CDR3 is built from 13 residues. V was shortened by 2 bases and J by 6 bases, with 7 bases between the two germline ends. The CDR3 region has the DNA TGTGCCAGCAGCTTAGGAGTTCCCGGGGAGCTGTTTTTT. Translating gives CASSLGVPGELFF. Variable domain in full (rest from reference TRBV7-3 and TRBJ2-2): GAGVSQTPSNKVTEKGKYVELRCDPISGHTALYWYRQSLGQGPEFLIYFQGTGAADDSGLPNDRFFAVRPEGSVSTLKIQRTERGDSAVYLCASSLGVPGELFFGEGSRLTVL.

The chain couples TRBV6-5 to TRBJ2-7; the match to TRBD1 covers 9 bases. J lost 5 bases, V lost 10 bases, and 12 bases had no gene match. This CDR3 spans 14 amino acids. Germline V lookup: CDR1 MNHEY, CDR2 SVGAGI. The CDR3 DNA is TGTGCCACCCAAAGGGACAGGGATATTAACGAGCAGTACTTC. It codes for CATQRDRDINEQYF.

The chain is built from TRBV5-1 and TRBJ2-1, with TRBD1 as a possible D gene (6 bases). Trimming removed 1 base from V and 4 bases from J, with 6 bases in between. CDR1 SGHRS and CDR2 YFSETQ come from the germline V gene. This CDR3 is 13 amino acids long. In DNA form, the CDR3 reads TGCGCCAGCAGCTTGACAGGGTACAATGAGCAGTTCTTC. Its protein product is CASSLTGYNEQFF.

The chain couples TRBV27 to TRBJ2-5; 9 positions match TRBD1. Losses at the gene ends were 6 bases for V and 3 bases for J; bases not matched to a gene: 14. In germline, CDR1 is MNHEY, CDR2 SMNVEV (reference sequence). The length of the CDR3 is 17 residues. In DNA form, the CDR3 reads TGTGCCAGCAGCCAAGGTTCCGGGACAGGGTTCAAAGAGACCCAGTACTTC. Encoded protein: CASSQGSGTGFKETQYF.

This clone has more than one count but fewer than ten. The chain recombines TRBV24-1 with TRBJ2-5; maybe TRBD1 (5 bases). From germline, CDR1 is KGHDR and CDR2 SFDVKD. The V gene lost 0 bases and the J gene lost 1 base, with 11 bases spanning the gap. CDR3 length: 16 amino acids. In DNA form, the CDR3 reads TGTGCCACCAGTGATTTGAGGGGTTCGGGCCAAGAGACCCAGTACTTC. Amino acids: CATSDLRGSGQETQYF.

V gene TRBV28 combines with J gene TRBJ1-6; D is uncertain. Trimming removed 3 bases at V and 8 bases at J, with 5 bases between. The CDR3 sequence is 12 residues long. Germline values: CDR1 MDHEN, CDR2 SYDVKM. As DNA, the CDR3 is TGTGCCAGCAGTTTCCGGGATTCACCCCTCCACTTT. The encoded protein is CASSFRDSPLHF.

V is TRBV6-5 and J is TRBJ2-1, with a weak D call TRBD2 (6 bases). Deletions cut 6 bases from V and 8 bases from J, with 14 bases between. From germline, CDR1 is MNHEY and CDR2 SVGAGI. The CDR3 consists of 13 residues. As DNA, the CDR3 is TGTGCCAGCAGCGCGACTAGTAAGGATGAGCAGTTCTTC. Its protein product is CASSATSKDEQFF.

The chain uses TRBV29-1 and TRBJ1-5; maybe TRBD1 (6 bases). Trimming removed 3 bases at V and 6 bases at J, with 12 bases between. Germline V CDR1 and CDR2: SQVTM, ANQGSEA. This CDR3 contains 13 residues. The CDR3: CSVDTGQGQPQHF. The CDR3 DNA sequence: TGCAGCGTTGACACAGGGCAGGGTCAGCCCCAGCATTTT.

The rearrangement links TRBV28 to TRBJ1-2; D is undetermined. CDR3 length: 11 residues. The germline V and J ends were trimmed by 5 bases and 2 bases, with 3 bases remaining between them. CDR1 and CDR2 (germline): MDHEN, SYDVKM. The CDR3 reads CASSLNYGYTF. In DNA form, the CDR3 reads TGTGCCAGCAGTCTGAACTATGGCTACACCTTC.

The rearrangement joins TRBV28 to TRBJ1-2; D might be TRBD1 (6 bases). Trimming stripped 5 bases from V and 2 bases from J, with 15 bases between. CDR1 is MDHEN and CDR2 is SYDVKM in the germline V gene. This CDR3 has 15 residues. Here the CDR3 reads CASSPGGQSNYGYTF. DNA for the CDR3: TGTGCCAGCAGTCCGGGGGGGCAGTCGAACTATGGCTACACCTTC.

The rearrangement joins TRBV5-1 to TRBJ2-7, with D perhaps TRBD1 (6 bases). This CDR3 is built from 15 residues. The germline V gene encodes CDR1 SGHRS and CDR2 YFSETQ. V gave up 2 bases and J gave up 2 bases, with 14 bases separating them. The CDR3: CASSLGQGPTYEQYF. The CDR3 coding sequence is TGCGCCAGCAGCTTAGGGCAGGGGCCAACCTACGAGCAGTACTTC.

This clone was seen many times. The chain is built from TRBV19 and TRBJ1-6; TRBD1 aligns across 7 bases. V gave up 4 bases and J gave up 7 bases; unmatched junction bases: 4. This CDR3 has 14 residues. Germline-derived CDR1 and CDR2 are LNHDA and SQIVND (reference sequence). The DNA of the CDR3 is TGTGCCAGTAGTAGGACAGGTGAAAATTCACCCCTCCACTTT. This codes for CASSRTGENSPLHF.

The chain uses TRBV28 and TRBJ1-1, with D uncertain. In germline, CDR1 is MDHEN, CDR2 SYDVKM. Trimming stripped 5 bases from V and 0 bases from J, with 13 bases between. The CDR3 is made up of 15 amino acids. CDR3 sequence (DNA): TGTGCCAGCAGTGAGGAGGGCCGCATGAACACTGAAGCTTTCTTT. Protein: CASSEEGRMNTEAFF.

The rearrangement joins TRBV10-3 to TRBJ1-1; TRBD1 agrees at 10 bases. The CDR3 contains 16 residues. The V gene end was trimmed by 5 bases and the J gene end by 2 bases; junction bases not matched to a gene: 8. From germline, CDR1 is ENHRY and CDR2 SYGVKD. The CDR3 nucleotides read TGTGCCATCAGTATACGGGACAGGGGAACTAACACTGAAGCTTTCTTT. Residues: CAISIRDRGTNTEAFF.

J is TRBJ1-5 and V is TRBV2; D is unclear. The V gene lost 8 bases and the J gene lost 0 bases, with 8 bases spanning the gap. Per the germline V gene, CDR1 is SNHLY and CDR2 is FYNNEI. The CDR3 has 13 amino acids. The CDR3 bases are TGTGCCAGCCTCAGCGATAGCAATCAGCCCCAGCATTTT. Translated, it gives CASLSDSNQPQHF.

The rearrangement uses TRBV7-2 and TRBJ2-1, with TRBD2 matching 8 bases. The CDR3 has 17 residues. Germline CDR1 and CDR2: SGHTA and FQGNSA. The V gene end was trimmed by 1 base and the J gene end by 3 bases; junction bases not matched to a gene: 8. The chain's CDR3 is CASSLDPPTSVYNEQFF. The CDR3 bases are TGTGCCAGCAGCTTAGACCCGCCGACTAGCGTCTACAATGAGCAGTTCTTC.

V is TRBV3-1 (or the pseudogene TRBV3-2) and J is TRBJ2-2, with TRBD2 matching over 9 bases. Trimming took 1 base from V and 4 from J; bases not matched to a gene: 4. CDR3 length equals 16 residues. CDR1 LGHDT and CDR2 YNNKEL come from the germline V gene (reference sequence). DNA for the CDR3: TGTGCCAGCAGCCAAGGGCTAGCGGGACTCACCGGGGAGCTGTTTTTT. This codes for CASSQGLAGLTGELFF.

This chain uses TRBV24-1 with TRBJ2-3, with D perhaps TRBD2 (5 bases). The CDR3 runs 16 residues. Trimming pared 4 bases from V and 0 bases from J, leaving 13 bases between. Per germline, CDR1 KGHDR and CDR2 SFDVKD. CDR3 DNA sequence: TGTGCCACCAGTGACCCCGGGGTTTCGAGCACAGATACGCAGTATTTT. It translates to CATSDPGVSSTDTQYF.